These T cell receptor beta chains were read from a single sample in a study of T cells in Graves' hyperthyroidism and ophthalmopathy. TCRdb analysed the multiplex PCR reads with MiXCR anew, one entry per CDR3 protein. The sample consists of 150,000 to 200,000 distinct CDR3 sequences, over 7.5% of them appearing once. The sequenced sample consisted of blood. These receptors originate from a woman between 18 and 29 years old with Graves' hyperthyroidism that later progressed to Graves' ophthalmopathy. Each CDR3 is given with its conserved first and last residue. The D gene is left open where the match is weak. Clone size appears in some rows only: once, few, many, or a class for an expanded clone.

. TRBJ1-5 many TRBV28 CASSWIVSNNQPQHF TGTGCCAGCAGTTGGATAGTTAGTAACAATCAGCCCCAGCATTTT
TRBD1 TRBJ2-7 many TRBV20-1 CSASEVGTEYEQYF TGCAGTGCTAGTGAAGTTGGGACAGAATACGAGCAGTACTTC
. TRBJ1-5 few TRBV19 CASSIGDQPQHF TGTGCCAGTAGTATTGGGGATCAGCCCCAGCATTTT
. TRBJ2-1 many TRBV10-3 CAISESGTRYNEQFF TGTGCCATCAGTGAGTCCGGGACAAGATACAATGAGCAGTTCTTC
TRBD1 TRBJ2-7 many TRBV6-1 CASSSRQGTGAYEQYF TGTGCCAGCAGTTCACGACAGGGGACGGGCGCCTACGAGCAGTACTTC
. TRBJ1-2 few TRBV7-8 CASHRVGLGNYGYTF TGTGCCAGCCACAGGGTAGGCCTAGGGAACTATGGCTACACCTTC
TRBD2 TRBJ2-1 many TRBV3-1 CASSGTTSGGANEQFF TGTGCCAGCAGCGGCACAACTAGCGGGGGGGCCAATGAGCAGTTCTTC
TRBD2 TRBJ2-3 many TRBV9 CATSSGGSADTQYF TGTGCCACCTCATCGGGGGGTAGCGCAGATACGCAGTATTTT
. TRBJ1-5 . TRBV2 CASGMGAFRLQHF TGTGCCAGCGGTATGGGAGCCTTTAGGCTCCAGCATTTT
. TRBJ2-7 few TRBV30 CAWSVGGGAYEQYF TGTGCCTGGAGTGTTGGGGGGGGGGCATACGAGCAGTACTTC
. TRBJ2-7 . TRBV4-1 CASSQVIVVRYEQYF TGCGCCAGCAGCCAAGTCATTGTAGTGCGGTACGAGCAGTACTTC
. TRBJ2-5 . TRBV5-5 CASSLRSETQYF TGTGCCAGCAGCCTAAGATCAGAGACCCAGTACTTC
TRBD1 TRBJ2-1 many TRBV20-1 CSAREAIRTGFFNEQFF TGCAGTGCTAGAGAAGCTATACGGACAGGGTTTTTCAATGAGCAGTTCTTC
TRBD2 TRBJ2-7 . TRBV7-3 CASSLGGGSYDQYF TGTGCCAGCAGCTTAGGGGGGGGATCCTACGATCAGTACTTC
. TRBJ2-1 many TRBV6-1 CASSELAEYNEQFF TGTGCCAGCAGTGAATTGGCAGAGTACAATGAGCAGTTCTTC
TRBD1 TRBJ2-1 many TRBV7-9 CASSLQDRGLSEQFF TGTGCCAGCAGCTTACAGGACAGGGGGCTAAGTGAGCAGTTCTTC
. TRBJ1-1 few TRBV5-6 CASSLVTAPNTEAFF TGTGCCAGCAGCTTGGTAACGGCCCCCAACACTGAAGCTTTCTTT
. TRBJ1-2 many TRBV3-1 CASSQVTGTVGYTF TGTGCCAGCAGCCAGGTCACAGGGACGGTCGGCTACACCTTC
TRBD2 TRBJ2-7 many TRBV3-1 CASARTSSYEQYF TGTGCCAGTGCAAGGACTAGCAGTTACGAGCAGTACTTC
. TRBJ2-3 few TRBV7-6 CASSPDYSTDTQYF TGTGCCAGCAGCCCGGACTATTCCACAGATACGCAGTATTTT
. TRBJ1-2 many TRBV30 CAWGRDGYGYTF TGTGCCTGGGGGAGGGACGGTTATGGCTACACCTTC
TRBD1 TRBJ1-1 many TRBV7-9 CASSDRAPEAFF TGTGCCAGCAGCGACAGGGCCCCTGAAGCTTTCTTT
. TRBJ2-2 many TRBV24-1 CATSRVGAGELFF TGTGCCACTAGCAGGGTCGGCGCCGGGGAGCTGTTTTTT
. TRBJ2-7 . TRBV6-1 CASSYTVVGPEQYF TGTGCCAGCAGTTATACCGTGGTGGGCCCCGAGCAGTACTTC
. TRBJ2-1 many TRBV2 CASRYNEQFF TGTGCCAGCCGGTACAATGAGCAGTTCTTC
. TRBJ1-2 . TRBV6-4 CASSSDRTDGHTF TGTGCCAGCAGCTCCGACAGGACGGACGGCCACACCTTC
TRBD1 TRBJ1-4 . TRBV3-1 CASSPGQGGATNEKLFF TGTGCCAGCAGCCCCGGACAGGGCGGAGCAACTAATGAAAAACTGTTTTTT
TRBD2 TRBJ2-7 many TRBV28 CASSGGLAGVGRTYEQYF TGTGCCAGCAGTGGTGGACTAGCGGGAGTCGGTCGGACCTACGAGCAGTACTTC
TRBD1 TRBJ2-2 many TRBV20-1 CSARDPTTGGDTGELFF TGCAGTGCTAGAGATCCCACTACAGGGGGCGACACCGGGGAGCTGTTTTTT
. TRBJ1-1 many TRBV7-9 CASSPYTSSMNTEAFF TGTGCCAGCAGCCCTTATACTAGTTCGATGAACACTGAAGCTTTCTTT
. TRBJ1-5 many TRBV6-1 CASSPRELISNQPQHF TGTGCCAGCAGTCCTCGCGAACTCATTAGCAATCAGCCCCAGCATTTT
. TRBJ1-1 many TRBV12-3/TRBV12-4 CASSFQGVATEAFF TGTGCCAGCAGTTTCCAGGGAGTCGCCACTGAAGCTTTCTTT
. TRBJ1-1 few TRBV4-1 CASSQLGGNTEAFF TGCGCCAGCAGCCAGCTGGGAGGTAACACTGAAGCTTTCTTT
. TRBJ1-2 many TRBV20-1 CSARNPDPPIGYGYTF TGCAGTGCTAGAAACCCCGACCCCCCGATCGGGTATGGCTACACCTTC
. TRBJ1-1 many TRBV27 CASCLGTGNTEAFF TGTGCCAGCTGTTTAGGCACAGGCAACACTGAAGCTTTCTTT
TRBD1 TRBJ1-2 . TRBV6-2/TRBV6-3 CASTYRGRSYTF TGTGCCAGCACCTACAGGGGGCGTAGCTACACCTTC
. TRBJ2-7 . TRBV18 CASSADPEQYF TGTGCCAGCTCGGCAGATCCCGAGCAGTACTTC
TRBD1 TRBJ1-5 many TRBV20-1 CSARTGTEASNQPQHF TGCAGTGCTAGGACAGGGACCGAGGCGAGCAATCAGCCCCAGCATTTT
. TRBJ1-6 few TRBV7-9 CASSSTGPPLHF TGTGCCAGCAGCTCCACGGGCCCACCCCTCCACTTT
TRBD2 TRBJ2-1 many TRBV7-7 CASSLAGGPGPYNEQFF TGTGCTAGCAGCTTAGCGGGGGGGCCCGGGCCCTACAATGAGCAGTTCTTC
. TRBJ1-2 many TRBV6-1 CASSPDRVDGYTF TGTGCCAGCAGCCCGGACAGAGTAGATGGCTACACCTTC
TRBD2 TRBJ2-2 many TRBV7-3 CASSLATSGFFGELFF TGTGCCAGCAGCTTAGCGACTAGCGGGTTTTTCGGGGAGCTGTTTTTT
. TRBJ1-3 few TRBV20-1 CSARDRLGQQAVNTIYF TGCAGTGCTAGAGATCGTTTAGGACAGCAAGCTGTAAACACCATATATTTT
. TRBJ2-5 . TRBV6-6 CASSYSKVGLQETQYF TGTGCCAGCAGTTACTCGAAGGTCGGCTTACAAGAGACCCAGTACTTC
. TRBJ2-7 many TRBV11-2 CASSPGEVWGTVSYEQYF TGTGCCAGCAGCCCGGGAGAGGTTTGGGGGACGGTTTCCTACGAGCAGTACTTC
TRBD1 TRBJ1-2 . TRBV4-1 CASSQSGGVENGYTF TGCGCCAGCAGCCAATCAGGGGGCGTCGAGAATGGCTACACCTTC